The 16 T cell receptor beta chains listed next were all sequenced from one sample in a study of blood T cells in healthy people across ages. With a J-beta primer mix and a sample-barcoded 5' primer, a second PCR ran about 7 to 12 cycles. One entry per CDR3 protein results from TCRdb running MiXCR on the 5' RACE reads. The sample lists approximately 1.5 million distinct CDR3 sequences, less than 45% seen once, with 4% in the top ten. Material: blood. The receptors originated from a young woman in good health.

V gene TRBV4-3 combines with J gene TRBJ2-1; possible D gene TRBD2, 6 bases. TRBJ2-7 matches the DNA end more closely, so the J call is doubtful. The V gene's germline CDR1 is LGHNA and CDR2 YSLEER. The CDR3 has 18 amino acids. The CDR3 DNA reads as TGCGCCAGCAGCCAATCTGCCAGCGGGTTCCCTCCGGGCAATGAGCAGTACTTC. Translation gives CASSQSASGFPPGNEQYF.

The V and J genes are TRBV29-1 and TRBJ1-2, with unresolved D. The length of the CDR3 is 12 residues. Trimming shortened V by 2 bases and J by 1 base, and 5 bases separated the two germline ends. Looked up from germline, CDR1 is SQVTM and CDR2 is ANQGSEA. The CDR3: CSVERDNYGYTF. DNA for the CDR3: TGCAGCGTTGAAAGGGATAACTATGGCTACACCTTC.

Only a few counts were recorded for this clonotype. The chain has TRBV4-3 and TRBJ2-5; 8 bases match TRBD2. Matching the DNA end better, TRBJ2-7 makes the J call doubtful. CDR1 LGHNA and CDR2 YSLEER come from the germline V gene. CDR3 length: 15 amino acids. The CDR3 loop reads CASSQEWRGAYEQYF. CDR3 sequence (DNA): TGCGCCAGCAGCCAAGAATGGCGGGGGGCCTACGAGCAGTACTTC.

A few counts support this clonotype. The V call is TRBV7-8, the J call TRBJ1-2; D is ambiguous. The CDR3 loop spans 16 amino acids. CDR1 and CDR2 (germline): SGHVS, FQNEAQ. The V end was cut by 0 bases, the J end by 2 bases, with 13 bases between. DNA of the CDR3: TGTGCCAGCAGCTTAGCCCTGGCAGGCGCAAACTATGGCTACACCTTC. It translates to CASSLALAGANYGYTF.

Only a few counts were recorded for this clonotype. This chain uses TRBV6-5 with TRBJ1-2, with D hard to call. The CDR3 has 14 residues. The ends were cut back, 2 bases at V and 4 bases at J, with 11 bases in the middle. CDR1 is MNHEY, CDR2 SVGAGI, per germline. CDR3 nucleotides: TGTGCCAGCAGTTACGTGGGAGCCACCTATGGCTACACCTTC. Its protein is CASSYVGATYGYTF.

The chain uses TRBV3-1 and TRBJ1-6; D ambiguous. The V gene's germline CDR1 is LGHDT and CDR2 YNNKEL (reference sequence). This CDR3 contains 15 residues. V lost 0 bases, J lost 7 bases, and 10 bases lay in between. The chain's CDR3 is CASSQDVHLNSPLHF. CDR3 sequence (DNA): TGTGCCAGCAGCCAAGACGTGCACCTGAATTCACCCCTCCACTTT.

The rearrangement links TRBV6-2 or TRBV6-3 to TRBJ2-7, with 7 bases matching TRBD1. The CDR3 totals 14 residues. Germline loops: CDR1 MNHEY, CDR2 SVGEGT. V lost 7 bases to trimming and J lost 2 bases; unmatched junction nucleotides: 8. The CDR3 region is CASTDRVFPYEQYF. The CDR3 DNA follows: TGTGCCAGCACTGACAGGGTCTTTCCCTACGAGCAGTACTTC.

In DNA form, the CDR3 reads TGTGCCAGCAGGCTGACAGGGAGCTCTGGAAACACCATATATTTT. The encoded protein is CASRLTGSSGNTIYF. V gene TRBV12-3 or TRBV12-4 combines with J gene TRBJ1-3, with 7 bases that match TRBD1. The CDR3 sequence is 15 residues long. V was clipped by 6 bases and J by 0 bases; unmatched bases: 5.

This clonotype was counted only a few times. The chain is built from TRBV15 and TRBJ2-3, with D maybe TRBD2 (6 bases). This CDR3 spans 15 amino acids. Germline CDR1 is LNHNV and CDR2 is YYDKDF (reference sequence). The V gene lost 1 base and the J gene lost 2 bases, with 10 bases spanning the gap. CDR3 in DNA: TGTGCCACCAGCAGAGGCGGAGGGATCACAGATACGCAGTATTTT. Translating gives CATSRGGGITDTQYF.

Remarks on this clonotype: Compared with germline, one end of the junction differs, possibly owing to a read error. The chain is built from TRBV29-1 and TRBJ2-5; D is uncertain. Germline CDR1 SQVTM, CDR2 ANQGSEA. This CDR3 is 13 amino acids long. The CDR3 DNA sequence: TGCAGCGTTGAAGGGTTGCGGCAAGAGGCCCAGTACTTC. Its translation: CSVEGLRQEAQYF.

This chain connects TRBV4-3 to TRBJ1-1; the D is unclear. Germline CDR1 and CDR2: LGHNA and YSLEER. The V gene lost 0 bases and the J gene lost 3 bases, with 11 bases spanning the gap. The CDR3 has 15 residues. The CDR3 loop is CASSQDGLPDTEAFF. In DNA form, the CDR3 reads TGCGCCAGCAGCCAAGACGGCCTCCCGGACACTGAAGCTTTCTTT.

This clonotype has only a few counts. The chain recombines TRBV6-2 or TRBV6-3 with TRBJ2-7; 9 positions agree with TRBD2. The V and J ends lost 2 bases and 2 bases, in that order; junction bases with no gene match: 13. CDR1 and CDR2 from the germline V gene are MNHEY and SVGEGT. The CDR3 has 18 residues. CDR3 region: CASSYLSPGTSTPYEQYF. The CDR3 DNA reads as TGTGCCAGCAGTTACCTAAGCCCGGGGACTAGCACCCCCTACGAGCAGTACTTC.

The V call is TRBV7-2, the J call TRBJ1-2; 8 nucleotides line up with TRBD1. The CDR3 is 15 residues long. Germline CDR1 SGHTA, CDR2 FQGNSA. Losses at the gene ends were 5 bases for V and 2 bases for J; bases not matched to a gene: 7. CDR3 protein: CASSQLRGRNYGYTF. In DNA form, the CDR3 reads TGTGCCAGCAGCCAACTCAGGGGGCGAAACTATGGCTACACCTTC.

The chain recombines TRBV4-1 with TRBJ1-2, with D tentatively TRBD1 (5 bases). This CDR3 is 13 amino acids long. V dropped 6 bases and J dropped 4 bases, with 12 bases sitting between them. The germline V gene encodes CDR1 MGHRA and CDR2 YSYEKL. DNA of the CDR3: TGCGCCAGCAGATCCCAGGGTGGCTATGGCTACACCTTC. Translation: CASRSQGGYGYTF.

This clonotype has a handful of counts. The chain combines TRBV9 with TRBJ2-7, with D possibly matching TRBD2 (5 bases). Germline V gene lookup returns CDR1 SGDLS and CDR2 YYNGEE. With 5 bases removed from V and 4 bases from J, the gap between germline ends came to 16 bases. This CDR3 is 14 amino acids long. The chain's CDR3 is CASSPTVRRYEQYF. The CDR3 region has the DNA TGTGCCAGCAGTCCTACAGTCCGGAGGTACGAGCAGTACTTC.

In its sample, this clonotype was seen a few times. Written as DNA, the CDR3 is TGCGCCAGCAGCCAAGTATTCCAGGGTGGAAGAGAAAAACTGTTTTTT. Amino acid sequence: CASSQVFQGGREKLFF. This chain joins TRBV4-3 and TRBJ1-4; D is perhaps TRBD1 (5 bases). Germline lookup yields CDR1 LGHNA and CDR2 YSLEER. The length of the CDR3 is 16 residues. Trimming took 1 base from V and 8 from J, leaving 17 bases between them.